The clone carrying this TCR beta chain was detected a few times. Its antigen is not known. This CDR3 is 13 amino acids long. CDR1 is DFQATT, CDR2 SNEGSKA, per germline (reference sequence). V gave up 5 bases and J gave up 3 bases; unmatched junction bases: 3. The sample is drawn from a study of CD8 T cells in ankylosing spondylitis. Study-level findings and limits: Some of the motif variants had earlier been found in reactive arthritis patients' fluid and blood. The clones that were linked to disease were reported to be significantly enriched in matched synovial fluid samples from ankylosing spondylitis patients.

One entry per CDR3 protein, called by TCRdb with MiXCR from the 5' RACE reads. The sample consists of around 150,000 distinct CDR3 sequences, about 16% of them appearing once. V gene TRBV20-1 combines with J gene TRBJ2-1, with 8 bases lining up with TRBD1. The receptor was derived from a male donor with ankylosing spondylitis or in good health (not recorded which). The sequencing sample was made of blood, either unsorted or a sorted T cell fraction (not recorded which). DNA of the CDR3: TGCAGTGCTGGACAGGGTGTCTACAATGAGCAGTTCTTC. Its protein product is CSAGQGVYNEQFF.